This T cell receptor beta chain was sequenced in a study of technical replicates of blood from a handful of donors. From germline, CDR1 is SGHRS and CDR2 YFSETQ. V lost 4 bases and J 4 bases, leaving 12 bases between the germline ends. There are 14 residues in the CDR3. Profiling relied on immunoSEQ multiplex PCR, and the TCRdb table lists in-frame clones only, not all of them. The sample holds 75,000 to 90,000 clones, 93% seen once. What was sequenced was T cells isolated from PBMCs. The sequence came from a human donor in good health. The chain carries TRBV5-1 and TRBJ2-1; a possible D gene is TRBD2 (5 bases). CDR3: CASSKPTGYNEQFF. CDR3 sequence (DNA): TGCGCCAGCAGCAAACCCACGGGGTACAATGAGCAGTTCTTC.